The 21 T cell receptor beta chains given below trace back to one sample, sequenced in a study of cytomegalovirus exposure and HLA in healthy donors. Data came from immunoSEQ multiplex PCR; TCRdb stores just in-frame clones and leaves some out. This table holds 150,000 to 200,000 clones, less than 85% found once. Specimen: PBMCs. The receptors come from a man between 18 and 35 years old in good health and CMV-seropositive.

The J gene is TRBJ2-7, the V gene TRBV30; tentatively, D is TRBD2 (5 bases). CDR3 length equals 13 residues. Deletions cut 2 bases from V and 2 bases from J, with 10 bases between. From germline, CDR1 is GTSNPN and CDR2 SVGIG (reference sequence). CDR3 bases: TGTGCCTGGAGTCCCGGGGTTACCTACGAGCAGTACTTC. Translation: CAWSPGVTYEQYF. Full variable domain (missing parts from reference TRBV30 and TRBJ2-7): SQTIHQWPATLVQPVGSPLSLECTVEGTSNPNLYWYRQAAGRGLQLLFYSVGIGQISSEVPQNLSASRPQDRQFILSSKKLLLSDSGFYLCAWSPGVTYEQYFGPGTRLTVT.

A note on this clone: The junction departs from the called germline gene at one end, perhaps through a read error. This chain links TRBV19 with TRBJ2-7; possibly TRBD2 for D (5 bases). The CDR3 length is 12 residues. Germline V lookup: CDR1 LNHDA, CDR2 SQIVND (reference sequence). The CDR3 region is CASTGVSSEQYF. In nucleotides, the CDR3 is TGTGCCAGTACCGGGGTATCCTCCGAGCAGTACTTC.

The V call is TRBV5-1, the J call TRBJ1-3; D gene ambiguous. CDR3 length: 15 residues. The V gene's germline CDR1 is SGHRS and CDR2 YFSETQ. The V and J ends lost 0 bases and 0 bases respectively, with 7 bases between them. The CDR3 is CASSLDGSSGNTIYF. The CDR3 coding sequence is TGCGCCAGCAGCTTGGACGGGAGCTCTGGAAACACCATATATTTT.

The rearrangement joins TRBV14 to TRBJ2-7; possibly TRBD1 for D (6 bases). The V gene's germline CDR1 is SGHDN and CDR2 FVKESK. The CDR3 spans 14 residues. Trimming shortened V by 2 bases and J by 4 bases, and 12 bases separated the two germline ends. The CDR3 reads CASSQTGSQYEQYF. CDR3 DNA: TGTGCCAGCAGCCAAACAGGGAGTCAGTACGAGCAGTACTTC. Drawing the rest from reference TRBV14 and TRBJ2-7, the complete variable domain is EAGVTQFPSHSVIEKGQTVTLRCDPISGHDNLYWYRRVMGKEIKFLLHFVKESKQDESGMPNNRFLAERTGGTYSTLKVQPAELEDSGVYFCASSQTGSQYEQYFGPGTRLTVT.

The genes are TRBV11-3 and TRBJ1-1; no clear D gene. This CDR3 spans 12 amino acids. Per germline, CDR1 SGHNT and CDR2 YENEEA. Deletions cut 5 bases from V and 4 bases from J, with 8 bases between. The CDR3 nucleotides are TGTGCCAGCAGCACGCGGGGCACTGAAGCTTTCTTT. The encoded protein is CASSTRGTEAFF.

The J gene is TRBJ2-3, the V gene TRBV6-6, with D possibly matching TRBD2 (5 bases). The CDR3 spans 15 residues. Germline V gene sequence: CDR1 MNHNY, CDR2 SVGAGI (reference sequence). Trimming removed 6 bases at V and 1 base at J, with 14 bases between. Here the CDR3 reads CASRATDYGTDTQYF. CDR3 DNA: TGTGCCAGCAGGGCGACCGACTACGGCACAGATACGCAGTATTTT.

The chain carries TRBV4-1 and TRBJ1-2, with D unresolved. Trimming removed 7 bases at V and 8 bases at J, with 14 bases between. Germline V gene sequence: CDR1 MGHRA, CDR2 YSYEKL. CDR3 length: 12 amino acids. The CDR3 loop reads CASIPRSQGYTF. The CDR3 bases are TGCGCCAGCATCCCTCGGTCCCAAGGCTACACCTTC.

In this sample, this clone turned up once. The V gene is TRBV19, the J gene TRBJ1-5; D gene uncertain. Trimming took 6 bases from V and 7 from J, leaving 13 bases between them. The germline CDR1 and CDR2 sequences are LNHDA and SQIVND (reference sequence). This CDR3 spans 13 amino acids. CDR3 sequence (DNA): TGTGCCAGTAGGACCCGAGAGGGACAGCCCCAGCATTTT. Translating gives CASRTREGQPQHF.

This clone turned up a few times. The chain employs TRBV5-4 and TRBJ2-3; no firm D call. Germline-derived CDR1 and CDR2 are SGHNT and YYREEE (reference sequence). The CDR3 is 13 amino acids. V was cut by 1 base and J by 0 bases, with 3 bases left in between. CDR3 protein: CASSLTSTDTQYF. The CDR3 coding sequence is TGTGCCAGCAGCTTGACTAGCACAGATACGCAGTATTTT.

The chain's CDR3 is CASSLAGTSVYEQYF. The CDR3 DNA sequence: TGTGCCAGCAGTTTGGCTGGGACTAGTGTCTACGAGCAGTACTTC. The V call is TRBV6-5, the J call TRBJ2-7; TRBD2 aligns across 8 bases. The CDR3 contains 15 residues. The germline CDR1 and CDR2 sequences are MNHEY and SVGAGI. After removal of 4 bases from V and 3 bases from J, the junction contained 8 bases not matched to a gene.

This chain links TRBV30 with TRBJ2-5; unclear D gene. This CDR3 comprises 12 residues. The germline V gene has CDR1 GTSNPN and CDR2 SVGIG (reference sequence). V was shortened by 3 bases and J by 5 bases, with 10 bases between the two germline ends. The CDR3 DNA sequence: TGTGCCTGGAGGGGTTACGGGGAGACCCAGTACTTC. Its translation is CAWRGYGETQYF.

This chain connects TRBV5-8 to TRBJ1-2; D remains unclear. Trimming took off 4 bases at V and 2 bases at J, with 12 bases between the two ends. The CDR3 sequence is 14 residues long. Germline V CDR1 and CDR2: SGHTS, YDEGEE. This CDR3 reads CASSPRAENYGYTF. DNA for the CDR3: TGTGCCAGCAGCCCGAGGGCGGAAAACTATGGCTACACCTTC.

This sequence joins TRBV28 and TRBJ2-2; D unclear. The CDR3 has 14 residues. Trimming removed 6 bases at V and 6 bases at J, with 14 bases between. From germline, CDR1 is MDHEN and CDR2 SYDVKM. The CDR3 bases are TGTGCCAGCAGACCTCCTCTAGGTTCCGGGGAGCTGTTTTTT. The encoded protein is CASRPPLGSGELFF.

The table lists this clone with a count of one. The gene calls are TRBV29-1 and TRBJ1-2; 10 nucleotides agree with TRBD1. The trim removed 0 bases at V and 8 bases at J, leaving 3 bases unmatched. Germline lookup yields CDR1 SQVTM and CDR2 ANQGSEA. The CDR3 totals 13 residues. The DNA for the CDR3 is TGCAGCGTTGAAGACCCGGGACAGGGGGGCTACACCTTC. Its translation: CSVEDPGQGGYTF.

This clone turned up a few times. The V call is TRBV20-1, the J call TRBJ1-2; TRBD1 is a possible D gene (5 bases). The CDR3 consists of 11 residues. The V end lost 4 bases, the J end lost 8 bases, and 11 bases lay between the germline ends. From germline, CDR1 is DFQATT and CDR2 SNEGSKA (reference sequence). The CDR3 DNA reads TGCAGTGCTATCGCAGGGTCGGGCTACACCTTC. Its translation: CSAIAGSGYTF.

CDR3 nucleotide sequence: TGCGCCAGCCGAGACAGGGACCGGCCTGAAGCTTTCTTT. Translating it yields CASRDRDRPEAFF. The V call is TRBV5-1, the J call TRBJ1-1, with 7 bases lining up with TRBD1. CDR1 and CDR2 (germline): SGHRS, YFSETQ. This CDR3 region has 13 residues. V lost 7 bases, J lost 6 bases, and 9 bases stayed unmatched.

J is TRBJ1-6 and V is TRBV7-6; 9 bases are a match to TRBD1. The CDR3 is 15 amino acids. Trimming took 3 bases from V and 5 from J; bases not matched to a gene: 2. The germline V gene has CDR1 SGHVS and CDR2 FNYEAQ. The CDR3 DNA follows: TGTGCCAGCAGCTTGGGACAGGGCAATAATTCACCCCTCCACTTT. It encodes CASSLGQGNNSPLHF.

The rearrangement uses TRBV6-1 and TRBJ1-1; 8 bases fit TRBD1. The CDR3 contains 15 residues. Germline V CDR1 and CDR2: MNHNS, SASEGT. Trimming removed 5 bases from V and 4 bases from J; junction bases left unmatched: 9. The CDR3 loop reads CASSPHQQGGTEAFF. As DNA, the CDR3 is TGTGCCAGCAGTCCCCATCAACAGGGGGGCACTGAAGCTTTCTTT.

The V and J genes are TRBV27 and TRBJ1-4, with 9 bases lining up with TRBD1. Germline loops: CDR1 MNHEY, CDR2 SMNVEV (reference sequence). J gave up 10 bases and V 4 bases, and 13 bases lay outside the gene matches. This CDR3 is built from 16 residues. For the CDR3, the DNA is TGTGCCAGCAGTTCCGGACGAACAGGGGGCCGGGGAAAACTGTTTTTT. This translates into CASSSGRTGGRGKLFF.

The chain joins TRBV6-5 to TRBJ2-1; 9 bases match TRBD2. The length of the CDR3 is 15 residues. J lost 7 bases, V lost 2 bases, and 6 bases had no gene match. Germline V gives CDR1 MNHEY, CDR2 SVGAGI. The CDR3 loop reads CASSYRPSGNNEQFF. For the CDR3, the DNA is TGTGCCAGCAGTTACCGGCCTAGCGGGAATAATGAGCAGTTCTTC.

The chain combines TRBV30 with TRBJ2-6, with a weak D call TRBD1 (5 bases). V was pared by 5 bases and J by 1 base, with 12 bases between. There are 15 residues in the CDR3. Germline V gene data show CDR1 as GTSNPN and CDR2 as SVGIG (reference sequence). The CDR3 DNA reads as TGTGCCTGGGGAGCAGGGTCTTCTGGGGCCAACGTCCTGACTTTC. Residues: CAWGAGSSGANVLTF. The full variable domain, in which reference TRBV30 and TRBJ2-6 provide the parts outside the CDR3, is SQTIHQWPATLVQPVGSPLSLECTVEGTSNPNLYWYRQAAGRGLQLLFYSVGIGQISSEVPQNLSASRPQDRQFILSSKKLLLSDSGFYLCAWGAGSSGANVLTFGAGSRLTVL.